This entry lists 7 T cell receptor beta chains sequenced from one sample in a study of response to subunit inactivated influenza vaccine (dated by TCRdb to about 2018). The library relied on RT-PCR. The sample was run on an Illumina HiSeq 2500. TCRdb passed the public sequencing reads through fastp at Q25 and MiXCR, retaining productive beta sequences. Every distinct CDR3 protein forms one entry, paired with its most common genes and DNA. This sample gives 860,000 or so distinct CDR3 sequences in total; over 20% of them show up just once. 10% to 13% of the sample is held by the ten biggest clonotypes. Sample: PBMCs from blood, taken approximately 5 days after vaccination. These receptor sequences come from a man between 50 and 59 years old who received an inactivated influenza vaccine. Donor details come from another sample of the same person, matched by shared clones.

The gene calls are TRBV28 and TRBJ2-7; D gene unclear. This CDR3 comprises 15 residues. Trimming pared 1 base from V and 9 bases from J, leaving 19 bases between. Per germline, CDR1 MDHEN and CDR2 SYDVKM. The CDR3 sequence: CASSLLGQVVVWQYF. Written as DNA, the CDR3 is TGTGCCAGCAGTTTATTAGGTCAGGTTGTTGTTTGGCAGTACTTC.

As to this clonotype: Relative to the germline gene, one junction end is altered; a read error may explain this. The V gene is TRBV10-3, the J gene TRBJ2-3; 7 bases map to TRBD2. The CDR3 runs 14 residues. The germline gives CDR1 ENHRY, CDR2 SYGVKD. The CDR3: CAISDPTSRDTQYF. CDR3 in DNA: TGTGCCATCAGTGATCCGACTAGCAGAGATACGCAGTATTTT.

This clonotype has a handful of counts. This CDR3 reads CASSFQGLHEQYF. DNA of the CDR3: TGTGCCAGCAGTTTCCAGGGGCTCCACGAGCAGTACTTC. The V gene is TRBV28, the J gene TRBJ2-7; perhaps TRBD1 as D (6 bases). Germline V gene sequence: CDR1 MDHEN, CDR2 SYDVKM. The CDR3 extends over 13 amino acids. The ends were cut back, 3 bases at V and 5 bases at J, with 11 bases in the middle.

This clonotype was detected many times. The genes are TRBV29-1 and TRBJ1-2, with D unclear. CDR1 and CDR2 from the germline V gene are SQVTM and ANQGSEA. The CDR3 is 13 residues long. Trimming left V 6 bases short and J 0 bases short, with 11 bases between. The CDR3 loop reads CSVAQQPNYGYTF. The CDR3 region has the DNA TGCAGCGTCGCTCAGCAGCCTAACTATGGCTACACCTTC.

The genes are TRBV12-3 or TRBV12-4 and TRBJ2-2; D is unresolved. V was cut by 1 base and J by 6 bases, with 12 bases left in between. The CDR3 covers 15 residues. The CDR3 spells CASSLGYGFAGELFF. The CDR3 nucleotides read TGTGCCAGCAGTTTAGGCTATGGGTTTGCCGGGGAGCTGTTTTTT.

The rearrangement joins TRBV20-1 to TRBJ2-5, with D possibly TRBD2 on 6 matching bases. Germline CDR1 DFQATT, CDR2 SNEGSKA (reference sequence). The CDR3 extends over 13 amino acids. V was shortened by 3 bases and J by 5 bases, with 13 bases between the two germline ends. CDR3 coding DNA: TGCAGTGCTAGGAGGGCCGCGGGGGAGACCCAGTACTTC. Translated, it gives CSARRAAGETQYF.

The table lists this clonotype with a few counts. The V and J genes are TRBV4-3 and TRBJ2-3; D perhaps matches TRBD1 (7 bases). Germline V gene data show CDR1 as LGHNA and CDR2 as YSLEER. CDR3 length: 18 residues. Trimming took off 3 bases at V and 2 bases at J, with 21 bases between the two ends. As DNA, the CDR3 is TGCGCCAGCAGCCAGGGAGGCCCCGGGACAGAAAACACAGATACGCAGTATTTT. Protein: CASSQGGPGTENTDTQYF.